This T cell receptor (beta chain) was found in a study of blood T cells in healthy people across ages. Study-level information: Through template switching, about one barcoded beta molecule was captured per two T cells, as measured in model experiments.

Of note for this clonotype: Its matching antigen is unknown.

Next came a second PCR, run for about 6 to 11 cycles, which used a sample-barcoded 5' primer along with a J-beta primer mix. From the 5' RACE reads, TCRdb called clonotypes with MiXCR, one entry per CDR3 protein. The sample carries 1,100,000 or so distinct CDR3 sequences, 35% to 55% recorded once. V trimming: 2 bases; J trimming: 6 bases; junction bases outside the gene matches: 10. The CDR3 length is 15 residues. Germline CDR1 reads DFQATT; CDR2 reads SNEGSKA (reference sequence). At least 5.5 micrograms of total RNA were extracted per sample. The study's findings and limits: It was found that TCR beta diversity correlated strongly with the percentage of naive T cells. No conclusive comparison of naive versus antigen-experienced cells was possible with unsorted PBMCs.

The receptor was derived from a woman aged 60-75 years in good health. Sequences were obtained from blood. The V gene is TRBV20-1, the J gene TRBJ1-5; 7 nucleotides align to TRBD1. The CDR3 here is CSARSDRVTGQPQHF. CDR3 in DNA: TGCAGTGCTAGATCAGACAGGGTTACGGGTCAGCCCCAGCATTTT.